The rows below give T cell receptor beta chains drawn from one sample of a study of cytomegalovirus exposure and HLA in healthy donors. Only in-frame clones appear in the TCRdb table, and some are missing; sequencing was by immunoSEQ multiplex PCR. The sample lists 80,000 to 100,000 clones; roughly 80% were seen once. Sequencing was performed on PBMCs. Receptor source: a man aged 50-59 years in good health and CMV-seropositive. Both conserved end residues are part of each CDR3. The order of the fields is D gene, V gene, clone size, J gene, CDR3 protein, CDR3 DNA. D genes are given only for firm matches. Some rows have no size entry. The others give once, few or many, or a class for an expanded clone.

-	TRBV6-5	few	TRBJ2-2	CASSLQVSGELFF	TGTGCCAGCAGTCTACAGGTGTCCGGGGAGCTGTTTTTT
-	TRBV7-2	-	TRBJ1-1	CASSPNQGFEAFF	TGTGCCAGCAGCCCTAACCAGGGTTTCGAAGCTTTCTTT
-	TRBV7-2	few	TRBJ1-5	CASSVGQVGNQPQHF	TGTGCCAGCAGCGTAGGTCAGGTGGGCAATCAGCCCCAGCATTTT
TRBD2	TRBV7-9	once	TRBJ2-4	CASSLSAGGNIQYF	TGTGCCAGCAGCTTAAGTGCGGGGGGCAACATTCAGTACTTC
-	TRBV4-3	-	TRBJ1-1	CASSSGVAEAFF	TGCGCCAGCTCCTCCGGGGTTGCTGAAGCTTTCTTT
TRBD1	TRBV6-1	once	TRBJ2-7	CASSDWDRPYEQYF	TGTGCCAGCAGTGACTGGGACAGACCCTACGAGCAGTACTTC
-	TRBV6-5	-	TRBJ1-1	CASSYGSGAFF	TGTGCCAGCAGTTACGGGAGCGGAGCTTTCTTT
TRBD2	TRBV5-1	-	TRBJ2-1	CASSLATGGPGNEQFF	TGCGCCAGCAGCTTGGCCACGGGGGGGCCGGGCAATGAGCAGTTCTTC
-	TRBV25-1	-	TRBJ1-2	CASSVTENYGYTF	TGTGCCAGCAGTGTAACAGAGAACTATGGCTACACCTTC
-	TRBV5-5	-	TRBJ1-1	CASSFTGNTEAFF	TGTGCCAGCAGCTTTACAGGGAACACTGAAGCTTTCTTT
TRBD2	TRBV5-4	-	TRBJ2-4	CASSSSPGLEGNIQYF	TGTGCCAGCAGCTCCTCGCCGGGACTAGAGGGGAACATTCAGTACTTC
-	TRBV28	-	TRBJ1-5	CASSLQAGQPQHF	TGTGCCAGCAGTTTACAGGCGGGTCAGCCCCAGCATTTT